This passage covers 8 T cell receptor beta chains from one sample sequenced in a study of shared clonotypes between healthy human individuals. Method: immunoSEQ multiplex PCR; TCRdb's copy keeps in-frame clones and lacks some. The repertoire holds roughly 1.5 million clones, approximately 98% seen once, with roughly 0.45% in the top ten. Sequencing used naive CD4+ T cells sorted from blood. Subset indicated: CD45RA+ positively selected. These receptors were collected from a man in his thirties or forties in good health.

This chain connects TRBV11-3 to TRBJ2-2, with a possible D match to TRBD2 (6 bases). V was cut by 4 bases and J by 7 bases, with 7 bases left in between. There are 12 residues in the CDR3. CDR1 and CDR2 (germline): SGHNT, YENEEA. In DNA, the CDR3 is TGTGCCAGCAGCTCGGGACTCGGGGAGCTGTTTTTT. Amino acids: CASSSGLGELFF.

This clone was detected only a few times. The chain joins TRBV7-9 to TRBJ1-2, with unresolved D. Trimming stripped 1 base from V and 11 bases from J, with 14 bases between. The CDR3 sequence is 13 residues long. Germline V gene sequence: CDR1 SEHNR, CDR2 FQNEAQ (reference sequence). As DNA, the CDR3 is TGTGCCAGCAGCTTAGGCCTGGACGGCGGATACACCTTC. Translation gives CASSLGLDGGYTF.

The rearrangement uses TRBV7-9 and TRBJ2-1; D is tentatively TRBD1 or TRBD2 (5 bases each). The germline V gene encodes CDR1 SEHNR and CDR2 FQNEAQ (reference sequence). CDR3 length: 16 amino acids. The V and J ends lost 1 base and 3 bases respectively, with 13 bases between them. CDR3: CASSLDRPGGYNEQFF. In DNA form, the CDR3 reads TGTGCCAGCAGCTTAGATCGTCCTGGGGGCTACAATGAGCAGTTCTTC.

This chain joins TRBV30 and TRBJ2-7, with 8 nucleotides matching TRBD1. Trimming cost V 2 bases and J 3 bases; bases outside gene matches: 12. This CDR3 is built from 16 residues. CDR1 and CDR2 from the germline V gene are GTSNPN and SVGIG (reference sequence). As DNA, the CDR3 is TGTGCCTGGAGTTCTTCCCCCGGGACAGGATACTACGAGCAGTACTTC. Protein product: CAWSSSPGTGYYEQYF. Using reference TRBV30 and TRBJ2-7 for the parts outside the CDR3, the full variable domain is SQTIHQWPATLVQPVGSPLSLECTVEGTSNPNLYWYRQAAGRGLQLLFYSVGIGQISSEVPQNLSASRPQDRQFILSSKKLLLSDSGFYLCAWSSSPGTGYYEQYFGPGTRLTVT.

This rearrangement joins TRBV27 to TRBJ2-2; the D gene is possibly TRBD1 (5 bases). The V gene lost 4 bases and the J gene lost 3 bases, with 12 bases spanning the gap. CDR1 is MNHEY, CDR2 SMNVEV, per germline (reference sequence). The CDR3 is 15 amino acids. CDR3 DNA sequence: TGTGCCAGCAGTTATTCAGGGATCGACACCGGGGAGCTGTTTTTT. Translated: CASSYSGIDTGELFF.

The J gene is TRBJ1-2, the V gene TRBV6-1; D uncertain. V was cut by 4 bases and J by 7 bases, with 13 bases left in between. The length of the CDR3 is 13 residues. In germline, CDR1 is MNHNS, CDR2 SASEGT. The CDR3 DNA follows: TGTGCCAGCAGTGCTGCCGGGTTGGGTGGCTACACCTTC. Its protein is CASSAAGLGGYTF.

The chain combines TRBV28 with TRBJ2-7; 11 nucleotides agree with TRBD2. The trim removed 3 bases at V and 1 base at J, leaving 14 bases unmatched. In germline, CDR1 is MDHEN, CDR2 SYDVKM. The CDR3 is made up of 19 amino acids. The CDR3 sequence: CASSFRGAILAGESYEQYF. The CDR3 nucleotides read TGTGCCAGCAGTTTTCGGGGTGCAATACTAGCGGGAGAGTCCTACGAGCAGTACTTC.

This chain links TRBV4-1 with TRBJ2-5; the match to TRBD1 covers 8 bases. The CDR3 runs 15 residues. Germline-derived CDR1 and CDR2 are MGHRA and YSYEKL. The V gene end was trimmed by 4 bases and the J gene end by 5 bases; junction bases not matched to a gene: 9. The CDR3 DNA reads TGCGCCAGCAGCCCTCCCGGCAGGGGGCACGAGACCCAGTACTTC. It is translated as CASSPPGRGHETQYF.